This T cell receptor beta chain was captured in a study of blood T cell repertoires in COVID-19 (dated by TCRdb to 2018 to 2021). About the study as a whole: The collaborator samples originated in the United States, Italy and Spain and spanned the acute and convalescent phases of COVID-19. Where available, HLA class I and class II types were obtained from metadata supplied by the sample provider rather than from assay-based typing. Subjects who had been exposed to COVID-19, were actively infected with it, or had recovered from it provided the deeply sampled blood TCRbeta repertoires that made up the dataset. Samples came from the ongoing ImmuneRACE study (first 160 participants) plus 1,254 subjects from 6 global collaborators. The repertoires were made available in a free public database intended to serve as a resource for research on the immune response to SARS-CoV-2. The material from the prospective study consisted of cDNA or gDNA derived from T cells, B-cell-depleted T cells, or PBMCs. Nearly every sample came with metadata listing a de-identified subject ID, COVID-19 status, age in years and sex.

Study-level results and caveats: The quantity of clinical and demographic metadata differed by source and by participant and was supplied without curation.

Concerning this clone: Its antigen specificity is not known. Per-base qualities were not stored, and no clone one base away is much larger.

A second Seattle source provided samples from volunteer blood donors who had recovered from COVID-19. Each collaborating institution followed its own protocols to collect whole blood in K2EDTA tubes. For TCRbeta analysis, collaborator samples were shipped as frozen whole blood, as isolated PBMCs, or as DNA extracted from either sample type. The CDR3 starts with the cysteine, ends with the phenylalanine, and has 15 residues. The entry retains the CDR3 DNA only, 45 bases that are in frame from base 1. Relative to germline, V is missing 7 bases and J is missing 2 bases, with 9 bases of the junction outside any gene match. According to the germline V gene (reference sequence), CDR1 reads SEHNR and CDR2 reads FQNEAQ. TCRbeta CDR3 regions were amplified from genomic DNA using the immunoSEQ Assay, a bias-controlled multiplex PCR. In the original analysis: The number of nucleated cells in each sample was estimated from the amplification of reference gene primers within the assay. Sequence reads were collapsed and filtered to measure the absolute abundance of every unique TCRbeta CDR3 rearrangement. For each sample, productive Simpson clonality was calculated as the square root of Simpson's diversity index over productive rearrangements. As stored in TCRdb, this immuneACCESS dataset retains in-frame rearrangements with V and J assigned. A fraction of the clones does not appear; measured against another copy, unresolved V genes explain less than half of the discrepancy, and the remainder lacks a known reason. D and trimming were read from the DNA, whereas the V and J calls and clone size are those reported in that table. Counted in this sample were 250,000 to 350,000 clones; about 89% of them appeared once. Together, the top ten hold around 6% of the sample.

The TCR sequence derives from a young man who had recovered from COVID-19. Rearrangement joined TRBV7-9 to TRBJ2-3, and 7 junction bases match TRBD2. The sequenced sample was peripheral blood. The DNA reads as follows: TGTGCCAGCACTCTTCTAGCGGCTAACACAGATACGCAGTATTTT. It translates as CASTLLAANTDTQYF.